Detailed here is one T cell receptor (beta chain). Its antigen is not known. The study ran its PCR with 60 Vbeta and 13 Jbeta primers. This table comes from immunoSEQ multiplex PCR, and its TCRdb copy is limited to in-frame clones, with some not included. The sample comprises about 160,000 clones, roughly 72% of which are singletons, and less than 8.5% rests with the top ten. The data derive from a study of cytomegalovirus exposure and HLA in healthy donors. Points from the study as a whole: Sequencing likely produced, as an artifact, a cluster of highly shared sequence variants. The classifier, whose performance was assessed in both the original and validation cohorts, reportedly diagnosed cytomegalovirus status with high specificity and sensitivity. According to the study, 180 or so TCR beta chains were cytomegalovirus-associated. TCR beta V- and J-gene trimming, according to a later analysis, was linked to a missense DCLRE1C variant.

CDR1 and CDR2 (germline): SGHRS, YFSETQ. Trimming removed 0 bases at V and 5 bases at J, with 15 bases between. The CDR3 spans 16 residues. The sequencing input was PBMCs. The chain links TRBV5-1 to TRBJ2-1; D might be TRBD1 (5 bases). The clonotype comes from a man aged 35-49 years in good health and CMV-seropositive. The CDR3 region has the DNA TGCGCCAGCAGCTTGGTGGGCAGGGTCGAACACAATGAGCAGTTCTTC. The encoded protein is CASSLVGRVEHNEQFF.